This T cell receptor (beta chain) was captured in a study of patients and donors after allogeneic stem cell transplantation. TCRdb passed the RT-PCR reads through MiXCR, listing each CDR3 protein once. The repertoire consists of 900,000 to 1,000,000 distinct CDR3 sequences, with over 15% occurring once and the leading ten covering around 5.5%. Sequencing was performed on blood, either unsorted or a sorted T cell fraction (not recorded which). This TCR came from a human donor who was either an allogeneic HSCT recipient or a stem cell or donor lymphocyte infusion donor (not recorded which). It is not recorded whose cells these are; they may come from a transplant donor.

The CDR3 here is CASSLAGGQKNSPLHF. CDR3 sequence (DNA): TGTGCCAGCAGCTTAGCGGGGGGACAAAAGAATTCACCCCTCCACTTT. The chain recombines TRBV7-6 with TRBJ1-6; perhaps TRBD1 as D (6 bases). Germline CDR1 and CDR2: SGHVS and FNYEAQ. The V and J ends lost 0 bases and 7 bases respectively, with 13 bases between them. The CDR3 has 16 amino acids.